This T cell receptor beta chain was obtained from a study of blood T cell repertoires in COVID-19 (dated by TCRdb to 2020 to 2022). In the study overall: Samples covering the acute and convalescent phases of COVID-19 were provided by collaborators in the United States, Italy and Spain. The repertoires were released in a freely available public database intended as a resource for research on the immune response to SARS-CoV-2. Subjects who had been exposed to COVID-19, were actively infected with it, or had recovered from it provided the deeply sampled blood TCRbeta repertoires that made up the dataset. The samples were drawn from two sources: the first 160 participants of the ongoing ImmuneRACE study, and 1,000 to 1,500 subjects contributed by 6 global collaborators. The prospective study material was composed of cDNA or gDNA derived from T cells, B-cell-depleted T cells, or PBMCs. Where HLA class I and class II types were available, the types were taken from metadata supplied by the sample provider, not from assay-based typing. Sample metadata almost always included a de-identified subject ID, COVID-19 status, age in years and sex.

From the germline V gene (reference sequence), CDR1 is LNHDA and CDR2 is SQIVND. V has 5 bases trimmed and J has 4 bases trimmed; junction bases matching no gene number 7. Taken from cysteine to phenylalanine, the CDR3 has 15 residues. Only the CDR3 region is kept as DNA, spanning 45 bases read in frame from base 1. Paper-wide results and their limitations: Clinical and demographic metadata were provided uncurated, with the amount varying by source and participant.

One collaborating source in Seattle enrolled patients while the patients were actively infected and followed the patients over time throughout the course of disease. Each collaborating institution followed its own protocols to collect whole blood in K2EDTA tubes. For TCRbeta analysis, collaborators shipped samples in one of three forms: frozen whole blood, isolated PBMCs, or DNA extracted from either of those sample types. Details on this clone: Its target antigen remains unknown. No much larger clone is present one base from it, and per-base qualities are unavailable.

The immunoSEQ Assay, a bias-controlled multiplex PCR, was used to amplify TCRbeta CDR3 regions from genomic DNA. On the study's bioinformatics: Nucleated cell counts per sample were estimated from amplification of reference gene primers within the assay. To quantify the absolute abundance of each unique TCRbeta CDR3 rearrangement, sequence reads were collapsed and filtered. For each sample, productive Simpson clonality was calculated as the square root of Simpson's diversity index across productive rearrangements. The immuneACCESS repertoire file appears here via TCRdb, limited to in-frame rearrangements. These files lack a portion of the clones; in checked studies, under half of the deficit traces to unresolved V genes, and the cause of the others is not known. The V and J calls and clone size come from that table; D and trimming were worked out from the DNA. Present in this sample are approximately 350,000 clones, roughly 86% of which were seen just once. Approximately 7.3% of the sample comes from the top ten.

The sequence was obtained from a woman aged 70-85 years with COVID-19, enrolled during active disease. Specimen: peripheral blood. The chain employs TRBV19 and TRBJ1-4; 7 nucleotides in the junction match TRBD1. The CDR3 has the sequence CASSSGQTYNEKLFF. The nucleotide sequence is TGTGCCAGTAGTTCGGGACAGACCTATAATGAAAAACTGTTTTTT.